These 24 T cell receptor beta chains originate from one sample sequenced in a study of T-cell memory formation after mild COVID-19. TCRdb fed the 5' RACE reads into MiXCR, producing one record per CDR3 protein. The table has 58,000 or so distinct CDR3 sequences, 28% seen once; the top ten hold more than 40%. Material: PBMCs or a T cell subset sorted from them (not recorded which). The receptors come from a young man who had mild COVID-19 (a few samples of this study predate the infection). Cell type and time point are not known.

The J gene is TRBJ2-5, the V gene TRBV7-9; TRBD2 agrees at 8 bases. The CDR3 contains 16 residues. Trimming took 2 bases from V and 4 from J; bases not matched to a gene: 9. Germline loops: CDR1 SEHNR, CDR2 FQNEAQ (reference sequence). The CDR3 nucleotides are TGTGCCAGCAGCTTACCCCCGGGACTAGGTCCAGAGACCCAGTACTTC. This gives the protein CASSLPPGLGPETQYF.

A few counts support this clonotype. The rearrangement uses TRBV12-5 and TRBJ2-7; D remains ambiguous. The ends were cut back, 1 base at V and 7 bases at J, with 8 bases in the middle. Germline V gives CDR1 LGHNT, CDR2 FRNRAP. The CDR3 is made up of 12 amino acids. CDR3 residues: CASGLEHPEQYF. DNA of the CDR3: TGTGCTAGTGGTTTGGAACATCCAGAGCAGTACTTC.

This clonotype has a handful of counts. CDR3 in amino acids: CASSPWGGRADTQYF. Here the CDR3 DNA reads TGTGCCAGCAGCCCATGGGGGGGGCGGGCAGATACGCAGTATTTT. This sequence joins TRBV7-2 and TRBJ2-3, with D possibly being TRBD2 (7 bases). Trimming stripped 5 bases from V and 4 bases from J, with 16 bases between. This CDR3 comprises 15 residues. Germline V CDR1 and CDR2: SGHTA, FQGNSA.

The table lists this clonotype with a few counts. The chain recombines TRBV25-1 with TRBJ2-2, with D maybe TRBD2 (5 bases). Germline values: CDR1 MGHDK, CDR2 SYGVNS. V lost 10 bases, J lost 7 bases, and 7 bases lay in between. The CDR3 contains 10 residues. DNA of the CDR3: TGTGCCAACGAGGGCGGGGAGCTGTTTTTT. Translating gives CANEGGELFF.

The chain employs TRBV4-3 and TRBJ2-7, with D possibly TRBD2 on 5 matching bases. Trimming removed 4 bases at V and 2 bases at J, with 15 bases between. This CDR3 spans 15 amino acids. Germline V gene lookup returns CDR1 LGHNA and CDR2 YSLEER. CDR3 in amino acids: CASSPGGYPTYEQYF. The CDR3 DNA reads as TGCGCCAGCAGCCCCGGAGGTTACCCGACCTACGAGCAGTACTTC.

The chain employs TRBV4-3 and TRBJ2-6; D possibly matches TRBD1 or TRBD2 (7 bases each). The CDR3 contains 17 residues. The V end lost 7 bases, the J end lost 0 bases, and 16 bases lay between the germline ends. Germline lookup yields CDR1 LGHNA and CDR2 YSLEER. CDR3: CASTRGDSSSGANVLTF. CDR3 sequence (DNA): TGCGCCAGCACCCGGGGGGACAGCAGCTCTGGGGCCAACGTCCTGACTTTC.

The V call is TRBV12-3 or TRBV12-4, the J call TRBJ2-3; D remains ambiguous. This CDR3 has 12 amino acids. V was shortened by 1 base and J by 5 bases, with 4 bases between the two germline ends. CDR3 loop: CASSLGVDTQYF. The CDR3 DNA reads TGTGCCAGCAGTTTAGGGGTAGATACGCAGTATTTT.

The sample holds a few counts of this clonotype. The chain combines TRBV7-6 with TRBJ2-7; D unclear. The germline V and J ends were trimmed by 5 bases and 3 bases, with 17 bases remaining between them. CDR3 length: 15 residues. Germline V gene lookup returns CDR1 SGHVS and CDR2 FNYEAQ. CDR3 sequence reads: CASSETLGNVYEQYF. The CDR3 DNA follows: TGTGCCAGCAGCGAGACGCTAGGGAACGTCTACGAGCAGTACTTC.

This clonotype has only a few counts. The chain employs TRBV30 and TRBJ2-2, with 11 bases matching TRBD2. The CDR3 spans 15 residues. The V segment lost 4 bases and the J segment 0 bases; nucleotides outside the gene matches: 1. CDR1 and CDR2 (germline): GTSNPN, SVGIG (reference sequence). The DNA of the CDR3 is TGTGCCTGGACGGGACTAGCGGCGAACACCGGGGAGCTGTTTTTT. Amino acid sequence: CAWTGLAANTGELFF.

The gene calls are TRBV12-3 or TRBV12-4 and TRBJ2-1, with a tentative D call TRBD1 (6 bases). This CDR3 is built from 15 residues. Trimming removed 3 bases from V and 7 bases from J, with 16 bases in between. The CDR3: CASSFPQGPSNEQFF. The DNA for the CDR3 is TGTGCCAGCAGTTTCCCACAGGGCCCCTCTAATGAGCAGTTCTTC.

The sample holds a few counts of this clonotype. The rearrangement joins TRBV12-3 or TRBV12-4 to TRBJ2-3; 9 bases fit TRBD2. CDR3 length equals 16 residues. V gave up 3 bases and J gave up 1 base; unmatched junction bases: 5. CDR3 sequence: CASSFAGGYRTDTQYF. The CDR3 bases are TGTGCCAGCAGTTTCGCGGGGGGGTACCGCACAGATACGCAGTATTTT.

The rearrangement uses TRBV19 and TRBJ1-1; D gene uncertain. CDR1 is LNHDA, CDR2 SQIVND, per germline (reference sequence). Trimming removed 3 bases from V and 1 base from J, with 6 bases in between. The CDR3 runs 13 residues. DNA for the CDR3: TGTGCCAGTAGTATTTGGCAGAACACTGAAGCTTTCTTT. This codes for CASSIWQNTEAFF.

CDR3 amino acids: CASSLSPRWEQFF. CDR3 coding DNA: TGTGCCAGCAGTTTATCCCCCCGATGGGAGCAGTTCTTC. This sequence joins TRBV27 and TRBJ2-1; no clear D gene. Germline CDR1 is MNHEY and CDR2 is SMNVEV (reference sequence). The germline V and J ends were trimmed by 0 bases and 10 bases, with 10 bases remaining between them. The CDR3 has 13 amino acids.

The chain combines TRBV12-3 or TRBV12-4 with TRBJ1-1; 7 bases line up with TRBD1. V shed 5 bases, J shed 1 base, and the junction held 10 bases outside the gene matches. The CDR3 is made up of 16 amino acids. The CDR3 region is CASSNEGAVGNTEAFF. DNA of the CDR3: TGTGCCAGCAGTAACGAGGGGGCCGTGGGGAACACTGAAGCTTTCTTT.

This clonotype was seen only a few times. The V and J genes are TRBV7-2 and TRBJ2-1, with 8 nucleotides matching TRBD2. V lost 5 bases, J lost 3 bases, and 6 bases stayed unmatched. The CDR3 has 15 residues. From germline, CDR1 is SGHTA and CDR2 FQGNSA. CDR3 loop: CASSLRTSFYNEQFF. The CDR3 nucleotides read TGTGCCAGCAGCCTTCGGACTAGCTTCTACAATGAGCAGTTCTTC.

The V call is TRBV12-3 or TRBV12-4, the J call TRBJ1-5; D not certain. The CDR3 has 13 residues. V lost 5 bases and J lost 9, with 14 bases in between. The CDR3 nucleotides read TGTGCCAGCAGTCCCATGACTGACCGGCCCCAGCATTTT. Translating it yields CASSPMTDRPQHF.

The chain carries TRBV20-1 and TRBJ2-7, with D maybe TRBD2 (6 bases). The CDR3 contains 14 residues. Trimming took off 5 bases at V and 2 bases at J, with 16 bases between the two ends. Germline-derived CDR1 and CDR2 are DFQATT and SNEGSKA (reference sequence). CDR3 in DNA: TGCAGTGCTGGCAGAGTAGCGGAAACCTACGAGCAGTACTTC. It encodes CSAGRVAETYEQYF.

The rearrangement uses TRBV4-1 and TRBJ1-2, with 7 bases lining up with TRBD1. V gave up 2 bases and J gave up 4 bases; unmatched junction bases: 4. This CDR3 comprises 14 residues. Germline CDR1 reads MGHRA; CDR2 reads YSYEKL. The CDR3 protein is CASSQRGQTYGYTF. CDR3 bases: TGCGCCAGCAGCCAACGGGGACAGACCTATGGCTACACCTTC.

This clonotype was detected many times. V is TRBV29-1 and J is TRBJ2-7, with D possibly matching TRBD2 (6 bases). The length of the CDR3 is 13 residues. The germline V and J ends were trimmed by 4 bases and 2 bases, with 12 bases remaining between them. Germline values: CDR1 SQVTM, CDR2 ANQGSEA. The CDR3 nucleotides are TGCAGCGTTGTGCTAGCGTCGACCTACGAGCAGTACTTC. Protein sequence: CSVVLASTYEQYF.

The genes are TRBV7-2 and TRBJ2-1; possibly TRBD2 for D (6 bases). CDR1 and CDR2 from the germline V gene are SGHTA and FQGNSA. The CDR3 loop spans 11 amino acids. The V and J ends lost 4 bases and 15 bases respectively, with 13 bases between them. CDR3 nucleotides: TGTGCCAGCAGCTCCGGGACTCAAGTGTTCTTC. Translating it yields CASSSGTQVFF. Full variable domain (remainder filled in from reference TRBV7-2 and TRBJ2-1): GAGVSQSPSNKVTEKGKDVELRCDPISGHTALYWYRQSLGQGLEFLIYFQGNSAPDKSGLPSDRFSAERTGGSVSTLTIQRTQQEDSAVYLCASSSGTQVFFGPGTRLTVL.

This clonotype has more than one count but fewer than ten. The V gene is TRBV4-3, the J gene TRBJ1-2, with a possible D match to TRBD1 (5 bases). The ends were cut back, 0 bases at V and 4 bases at J, with 9 bases in the middle. Germline V lookup: CDR1 LGHNA, CDR2 YSLEER. The length of the CDR3 is 14 residues. CDR3 nucleotide sequence: TGCGCCAGCAGCCAAGATGCGGGGCCCTATGGCTACACCTTC. Its protein is CASSQDAGPYGYTF.

The chain carries TRBV29-1 and TRBJ2-7; D not resolved. Trimming shortened V by 2 bases and J by 2 bases, and 16 bases separated the two germline ends. In germline, CDR1 is SQVTM, CDR2 ANQGSEA. The CDR3 is made up of 15 amino acids. This CDR3 is CSVEHQEKGTYEQYF. CDR3 bases: TGCAGCGTTGAACATCAGGAAAAGGGAACCTACGAGCAGTACTTC.

V usage is TRBV7-9 and J usage is TRBJ2-3, with D perhaps matching TRBD1 or TRBD2 (6 bases each). Germline values: CDR1 SEHNR, CDR2 FQNEAQ (reference sequence). The CDR3 is 15 amino acids. Trimming removed 4 bases at V and 4 bases at J, with 15 bases between. The CDR3 DNA sequence: TGTGCCAGCAGCTCACCGGGGGACAAGGCAGATACGCAGTATTTT. Residues: CASSSPGDKADTQYF.

The V and J genes are TRBV6-5 and TRBJ1-2, with 7 bases lining up with TRBD1. V shed 0 bases, J shed 7 bases, and the junction held 11 bases outside the gene matches. This CDR3 has 16 residues. Per the germline V gene, CDR1 is MNHEY and CDR2 is SVGAGI. CDR3 bases: TGTGCCAGCAGTTACTCGAGAGGGACAGCCTTAAGTGGCTACACCTTC. Amino acids: CASSYSRGTALSGYTF.